This T cell receptor (beta chain) derives from a study of blood T cell repertoires in COVID-19. Study-wide context: Material from acute and convalescent COVID-19 was sourced from the United States, Italy and Spain. T cells, B-cell-depleted T cells, or PBMCs supplied cDNA or gDNA.

Those enrolled in Seattle joined during active infection and were followed longitudinally afterward. Measured with immunoSEQ multiplex PCR; TCRdb has only the in-frame clones, and not every one. The table lists a few hundred thousand clones, more than 70% of them singletons. Trimming removed 2 bases from V and 6 bases from J, with 10 bases in between. The germline V gene encodes CDR1 MNHEY and CDR2 SVGAGI. CDR3 length equals 14 residues. The sequence came from a woman younger than 45 with COVID-19, enrolled during active disease. Input material: peripheral blood. V is TRBV6-5 and J is TRBJ2-2; D may be TRBD1 (5 bases). The CDR3 coding sequence is TGTGCCAGCAGTTACGTGGCAGGGTCCGGGGAGCTGTTTTTT. Its protein product is CASSYVAGSGELFF.